The source of this T cell receptor beta chain is a study of T-cell memory formation after mild COVID-19 (dated by TCRdb to the early 2020s). Broadly, across the study: Most TCR sequence clusters were specific to one of the two donors. Two young, previously healthy adult volunteers made up the cohort, one male and one female. In a couple of donors, T-cell clones that expanded and contracted after mild COVID-19 were tracked by sequencing TCRalpha and TCRbeta repertoires over time. The research as a whole found: The second-wave clones that peaked on day 37 were not confirmed to be SARS-CoV-2 specific. The detection of some responding clones in pre-infection memory suggests that pre-existing cross-reactive memory T cells joined the SARS-CoV-2 response. Clones contracting from day 15 to 85 had balanced CD4/CD8 phenotypes, while a second wave expanding from day 15 to 37 was biased towards CD4+. The study included only a couple of mild cases, and larger cohorts that include severe cases with pre-infection samples were judged to be necessary. Contracting CD4+ clones were found mainly in CM and EM memory subsets, while CD8+ clones were enriched in EMRA.

CDR1 and CDR2, per the germline V gene, are SGHRS and YFSETQ. V drops 4 bases and J drops 0 bases, leaving 15 bases in between. Including the terminal cysteine and phenylalanine, the CDR3 comprises 16 residues. The kept DNA is CDR3 alone, 48 bases in frame from the first base. PBMCs were isolated by Ficoll-Paque density gradient centrifugation. Sequencing relied on an Illumina NovaSeq 6000. TCRalpha and TCRbeta cDNA libraries were constructed by 5'RACE with constant-segment primers, with sample barcodes and unique molecular identifiers being introduced. Trizol reagent was used to extract RNA from every sample. Amplification of the libraries took two PCR steps, and the second step added a second sample barcode plus Illumina TruSeq adapters. Libraries were sequenced on an Illumina NovaSeq with 2 x 150 bp paired-end reads. The original pipeline was this. Demultiplexing of reads and collapsing into UMI-guided consensus sequences were performed with migec v1.2.7. Using mixcr v2.1.11, UMI consensuses were aligned to TRA and TRB V and J templates and then assembled into clonotypes. A clonotype was counted as expanded or contracted only if both edgeR and NoisET called the change significant, with noise models trained on biological replicates. For edgeR calls, the cutoffs were a false discovery rate-adjusted p below 0.01 and a log2 fold-change threshold of 1. As an exploratory analysis of dynamics, max-normalized trajectories of the 1000 most abundant clonotypes were examined with PCA combined with hierarchical clustering. The CD4 or CD8 phenotype of responding clones was assigned using the separately sequenced CD4+ and CD8+ repertoires. TCRdb reprocessed the public reads (quality trimming at Q25 with fastp, clone calling with MiXCR) and kept in-frame beta chains. For every CDR3 protein sequence, its rows merge into one entry that carries the most common genes and DNA. The V and J calls, along with clone size, are taken from TCRdb and not from the paper's own processing. The sample has 200,000 to 250,000 distinct CDR3 sequences on record, 8% to 10% of them singletons. The ten largest clonotypes hold approximately 20% of the sample.

Only a few counts were recorded for this clonotype. Its antigen is still unknown. It has no much larger one-base neighbor in the sample; base qualities were not kept. The chain is assembled from TRBV5-1 and TRBJ2-3, with the D gene not confidently named. This sequence was found in a young man who had mild COVID-19 (a few samples of this study predate the infection). The sample titles of this study are shuffled in the database, so cell type and time point are left out; the donor was told from shared clones. Sequencing was performed on PBMCs or a T cell subset sorted from them (not recorded which). The CDR3 reads CASSAITRASTDTQYF. The DNA sequence is TGCGCCAGCAGCGCGATAACACGGGCTAGCACAGATACGCAGTATTTT.